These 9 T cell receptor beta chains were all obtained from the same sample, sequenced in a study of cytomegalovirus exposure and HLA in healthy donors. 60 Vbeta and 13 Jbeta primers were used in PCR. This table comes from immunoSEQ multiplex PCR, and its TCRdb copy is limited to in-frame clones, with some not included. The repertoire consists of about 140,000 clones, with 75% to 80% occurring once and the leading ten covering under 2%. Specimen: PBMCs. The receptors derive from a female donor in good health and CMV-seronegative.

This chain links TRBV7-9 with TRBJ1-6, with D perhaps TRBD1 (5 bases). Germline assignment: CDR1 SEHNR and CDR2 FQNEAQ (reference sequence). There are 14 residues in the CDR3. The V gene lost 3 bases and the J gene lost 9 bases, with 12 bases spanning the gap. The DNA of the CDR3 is TGTGCCAGCAGCTTGGCGCAGGGCGGTTCACCCCTCCACTTT. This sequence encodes CASSLAQGGSPLHF.

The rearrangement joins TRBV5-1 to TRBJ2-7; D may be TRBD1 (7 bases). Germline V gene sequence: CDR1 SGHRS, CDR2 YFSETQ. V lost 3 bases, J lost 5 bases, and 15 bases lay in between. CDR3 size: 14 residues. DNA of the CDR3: TGCGCCAGCAGCTACCAGGGGGGTCTCCACGAGCAGTACTTC. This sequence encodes CASSYQGGLHEQYF.

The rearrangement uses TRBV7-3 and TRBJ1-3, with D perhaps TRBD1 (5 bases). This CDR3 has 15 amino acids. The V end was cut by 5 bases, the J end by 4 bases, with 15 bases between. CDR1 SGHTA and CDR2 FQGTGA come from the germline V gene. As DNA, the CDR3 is TGTGCCAGCAGCCGGATGGGGGGTCCCGGAAACACCATATATTTT. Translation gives CASSRMGGPGNTIYF.

Written as DNA, the CDR3 is TGTGCCAGTAGTATCGGGGGTGCTAATGAAAAACTGTTTTTT. As protein: CASSIGGANEKLFF. This sequence joins TRBV19 and TRBJ1-4; a possible D gene is TRBD1 (5 bases). The V and J ends lost 3 bases and 3 bases respectively, with 8 bases between them. CDR1 LNHDA and CDR2 SQIVND come from the germline V gene (reference sequence). The CDR3 extends over 14 amino acids. The complete variable domain, with remaining parts taken from reference TRBV19 and TRBJ1-4, reads DGGITQSPKYLFRKEGQNVTLSCEQNLNHDAMYWYRQDPGQGLRLIYYSQIVNDFQKGDIAEGYSVSREKKESFPLTVTSAQKNPTAFYLCASSIGGANEKLFFGSGTQLSVL.

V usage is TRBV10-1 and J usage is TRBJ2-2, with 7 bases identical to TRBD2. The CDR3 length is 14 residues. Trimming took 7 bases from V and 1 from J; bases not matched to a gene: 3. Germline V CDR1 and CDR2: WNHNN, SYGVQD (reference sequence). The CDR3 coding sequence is TGCGCCAGCAAGGCGGGGGAGAACACCGGGGAGCTGTTTTTT. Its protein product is CASKAGENTGELFF.

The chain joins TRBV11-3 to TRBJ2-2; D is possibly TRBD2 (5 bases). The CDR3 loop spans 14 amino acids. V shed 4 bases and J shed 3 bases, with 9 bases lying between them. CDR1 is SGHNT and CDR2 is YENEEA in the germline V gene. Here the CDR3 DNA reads TGTGCCAGCAGCTCGGACTTTCACACCGGGGAGCTGTTTTTT. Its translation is CASSSDFHTGELFF.

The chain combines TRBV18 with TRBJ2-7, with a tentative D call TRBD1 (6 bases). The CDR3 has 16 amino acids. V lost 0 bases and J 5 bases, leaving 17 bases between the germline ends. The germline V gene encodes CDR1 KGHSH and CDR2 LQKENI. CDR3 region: CASSPPGGQGKNEQYF. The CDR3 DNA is TGTGCCAGCTCACCACCTGGTGGGCAGGGGAAAAACGAGCAGTACTTC.

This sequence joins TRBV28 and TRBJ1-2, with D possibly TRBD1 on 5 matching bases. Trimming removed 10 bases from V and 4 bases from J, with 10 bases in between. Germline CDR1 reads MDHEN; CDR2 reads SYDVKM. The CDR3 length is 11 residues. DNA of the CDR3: TGTGCCATCCGACAGATCTATGGCTACACCTTC. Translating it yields CAIRQIYGYTF.

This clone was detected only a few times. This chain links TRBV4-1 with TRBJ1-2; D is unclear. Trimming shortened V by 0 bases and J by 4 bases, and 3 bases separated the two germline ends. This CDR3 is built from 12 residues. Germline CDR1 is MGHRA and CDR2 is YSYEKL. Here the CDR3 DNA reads TGCGCCAGCAGCCAAGATCGCTATGGCTACACCTTC. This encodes CASSQDRYGYTF.